These T cell receptor beta chains were read from a single sample in a study of blood T cell repertoires in COVID-19. The repertoire was sequenced with immunoSEQ multiplex PCR; TCRdb's copy has only in-frame clones and lacks some. The data hold around 290,000 clones, with under 90% observed a single time. Sample: PBMCs or T cells enriched from blood (not recorded which). Source of these receptors: a woman between 40 and 50 years old who had recovered from COVID-19. Both conserved end residues are part of each CDR3. D genes are given only for firm matches. A row's size may be missing; if present it is once, few, many or a size class.

v_call,j_call,clone_size,d_call,cdr3_nt,cdr3_aa
TRBV24-1,TRBJ1-5,once,NA,TGTGCCACCAGTGACCGAGCCACGACAGGACGTAGTCAGCCCCAGCATTTT,CATSDRATTGRSQPQHF
TRBV5-6,TRBJ1-2,NA,NA,TGTGCCAGCAGCCCGGGGATTGAGTTTAACGGCTACACCTTC,CASSPGIEFNGYTF
TRBV7-9,TRBJ1-2,few,NA,TGTGCCAGCAGCTATGACAGTTCTACAAATGGCTACACCTTC,CASSYDSSTNGYTF
TRBV28,TRBJ1-1,NA,NA,TGTGCCAGCAGAACCCCGACAGTGATGAACACTGAAGCTTTCTTT,CASRTPTVMNTEAFF
TRBV5-1,TRBJ2-7,NA,TRBD1,TGCGCCAGCTCCACCGCCGGGACAGAGTTATACGAGCAGTACTTC,CASSTAGTELYEQYF
TRBV5-6,TRBJ2-2,few,NA,TGTGCCAGCAGTTCCGACAGGAACACCGGGGAGCTGTTTTTT,CASSSDRNTGELFF
TRBV13,TRBJ2-7,NA,TRBD2,TGTGCCAGCAGCTTTGGCGGCGGGAGGGCGGAGGAGCAGTACTTC,CASSFGGGRAEEQYF
TRBV7-9,TRBJ1-2,NA,TRBD1,TGTGCCAGCAGCCTCGGACAGGGGGCAAAGGGCTACACCTTC,CASSLGQGAKGYTF
TRBV7-3,TRBJ2-3,NA,NA,TGTGCCAGCAGCTTAGGGCAGGGCACAGATACGCAGTATTTT,CASSLGQGTDTQYF
TRBV7-2,TRBJ2-3,NA,TRBD2,TGTGCCAGCAGCTTAAATAGCGGGGGTGGCGATACGCAGTATTTT,CASSLNSGGGDTQYF
TRBV7-8,TRBJ1-5,NA,NA,TGTGCCAGCAGCTTAGAACCCCGGGAGTATAGCAATCAGCCCCAGCATTTT,CASSLEPREYSNQPQHF
TRBV27,TRBJ1-6,NA,NA,TGTGCCAGCAGTTTGGAGTTAAGGTCACCCCTCCACTTT,CASSLELRSPLHF
TRBV19,TRBJ2-7,NA,TRBD2,TGTGCCAGTAGTATCCGGGGGGAGCTCTCCTACGAGCAGTACTTC,CASSIRGELSYEQYF
TRBV19,TRBJ1-5,NA,TRBD1,TGTGCCAGTAGTCGGGTAAGGGGACAGGGAGGTCAGCCCCAGCATTTT,CASSRVRGQGGQPQHF
TRBV19,TRBJ1-1,NA,NA,TGTGCCAGTAGAACCCCATCGGCAGCGAGCACTGAAGCTTTCTTT,CASRTPSAASTEAFF
TRBV3-1/TRBV3-2,TRBJ2-2,NA,NA,TGTGCCAGCAGCCGAGGGTGGAACACCGGGGAGCTGTTTTTT,CASSRGWNTGELFF
TRBV10-2,TRBJ1-1,NA,NA,TGCGCCAGCAGTCTTTTTGCTGAAGCTTTCTTT,CASSLFAEAFF
TRBV2,TRBJ2-5,NA,TRBD2,TGTGCCAGCAGCCGAGGACTAGCGGGAGCTACCGAGACCCAGTACTTC,CASSRGLAGATETQYF
TRBV5-1,TRBJ1-2,once,NA,TGCGCCAGCAGCTTGGGGAATACAGGGACCTATGGCTACACCTTC,CASSLGNTGTYGYTF
TRBV28,TRBJ1-2,NA,TRBD1,TGTGCCAGCAGGAGGACAGGGAATAACTATGGCTACACCTTC,CASRRTGNNYGYTF
TRBV7-9,TRBJ2-2,NA,TRBD2,TGTGCCAGCAGCTTTCTAGCGGGGGGCCCCACCGGGGAGCTGTTTTTT,CASSFLAGGPTGELFF
TRBV3-1/TRBV3-2,TRBJ1-4,NA,NA,TGTGCCAGCAGCCAAGACTCGGGGGAATGGGGAAAACTGTTTTTT,CASSQDSGEWGKLFF
TRBV9,TRBJ1-4,NA,NA,TGTGCCAGCAGCGTGAGGCCCGATGAAAAACTGTTTTTT,CASSVRPDEKLFF
TRBV30,TRBJ2-2,NA,TRBD1,TGTGCCTGGACCCCAGGGGGCTGGTACACCGGGGAGCTGTTTTTT,CAWTPGGWYTGELFF
TRBV25-1,TRBJ1-1,NA,NA,TGTGCCAGCAGTGAATACCGCGTTCAGGTGGGGAGCACTGAAGCTTTCTTT,CASSEYRVQVGSTEAFF
TRBV30,TRBJ2-5,NA,TRBD2,TGTGCCTGGAGTGGACCGGGACTAGCGGGAGGGTACCAAGAGACCCAGTACTTC,CAWSGPGLAGGYQETQYF
TRBV5-1,TRBJ1-5,NA,NA,TGCGCCAGCAGCCCGGAACCGGGGGGTCAGCCCCAGCATTTT,CASSPEPGGQPQHF
TRBV4-1,TRBJ2-3,NA,TRBD2,TGCGCCAGCAGCCAAGAAAGGGCTAGCGGGATAGATACGCAGTATTTT,CASSQERASGIDTQYF
TRBV18,TRBJ2-3,NA,NA,TGTGCCAGCTCACCACAAACCGTGAGCGGGTACACAGATACGCAGTATTTT,CASSPQTVSGYTDTQYF
TRBV11-2,TRBJ1-6,NA,NA,TGTGCCAGCAGCTTAGCGGGGAATTCACCCCTCCACTTT,CASSLAGNSPLHF
TRBV6-1,TRBJ1-5,NA,NA,TGTGCCAGCAGTGAAGAGGGGGTATGGAAGCGCAATCAGCCCCAGCATTTT,CASSEEGVWKRNQPQHF